These 21 T cell receptor beta chains came from one sample sequenced in a study of CD8+CD57+ T cells in acquired aplastic anemia (dated by TCRdb to 2016 to 2019). Expansion of CD8+CD57+ cells had been shown by flow cytometry in the patients chosen for sequencing. These reads were obtained on an Illumina HiSeq 2000. TCR beta VDJ combination and CDR3 sequence profiling used genomic DNA as the template. TCRdb's own reprocessing of the public reads used fastp at Q25 and MiXCR and kept productive beta chains. Merged by CDR3 protein, the rows form single entries marked with the most common genes and DNA. For this sample the table gives approximately 300,000 distinct CDR3 sequences, of which roughly 61% were detected only once. Jointly, the top ten make up 1.3% of the sample. Sequenced material: sorted CD4+, CD8+, or CD8+CD57+ T cells (not recorded which) from PBMCs. The receptors originated from a human donor with aplastic anemia.

This clonotype occurred many times. The V gene is TRBV2, the J gene TRBJ2-5, with D hard to call. Germline lookup yields CDR1 SNHLY and CDR2 FYNNEI. V shed 4 bases and J shed 1 base, with 10 bases lying between them. There are 14 residues in the CDR3. In nucleotides, the CDR3 is TGTGCCAGCAGTGCAAGACACCCCCAAGAGACCCAGTACTTC. It specifies CASSARHPQETQYF.

This clonotype was detected a few times. The chain joins TRBV15 to TRBJ2-1; possible D gene TRBD1, 5 bases. Germline V gene lookup returns CDR1 LNHNV and CDR2 YYDKDF (reference sequence). V lost 5 bases, J lost 4 bases, and 18 bases lay in between. This CDR3 spans 16 amino acids. The CDR3 sequence is CATSVGQGDGYNEQFF. The CDR3 coding sequence is TGTGCCACCAGCGTAGGACAAGGGGATGGGTACAATGAGCAGTTCTTC.

This clonotype was recorded at least ten times. This chain connects TRBV11-1 to TRBJ2-2; D gene ambiguous. V was shortened by 1 base and J by 7 bases, with 7 bases between the two germline ends. The CDR3 consists of 13 residues. The germline V gene has CDR1 SGHAT and CDR2 FQDESV (reference sequence). CDR3: CASSLESGGELFF. The CDR3 nucleotides are TGTGCCAGCAGCTTAGAAAGTGGCGGGGAGCTGTTTTTT.

The chain couples TRBV10-3 to TRBJ2-1, with D possibly matching TRBD2 (7 bases). Trimming shortened V by 6 bases and J by 0 bases, and 15 bases separated the two germline ends. CDR3 length: 16 residues. Germline assignment: CDR1 ENHRY and CDR2 SYGVKD. The CDR3 reads CAIREGGGVSYNEQFF. As DNA, the CDR3 is TGTGCCATCAGGGAAGGGGGGGGGGTCTCCTACAATGAGCAGTTCTTC.

This clonotype was seen repeatedly, ten times or more. The chain employs TRBV14 and TRBJ1-1; D is undetermined. Trimming shortened V by 4 bases and J by 7 bases, and 16 bases separated the two germline ends. Germline loops: CDR1 SGHDN, CDR2 FVKESK. This CDR3 has 14 amino acids. CDR3 sequence reads: CASSPQILAGEAFF. CDR3 bases: TGTGCCAGCAGCCCCCAGATTTTGGCTGGTGAAGCTTTCTTT.

The chain has TRBV7-3 and TRBJ1-4, with a possible D match to TRBD1 (5 bases). This CDR3 region has 14 residues. V was trimmed by 2 bases and J by 8 bases, leaving 12 bases between them. CDR1 and CDR2 from the germline V gene are SGHTA and FQGTGA. CDR3 sequence: CASSLGGGREKLFF. The CDR3 DNA reads as TGTGCCAGCAGCTTAGGGGGGGGAAGAGAAAAACTGTTTTTT.

J is TRBJ1-6 and V is TRBV9; D might be TRBD1 (5 bases). Deletions cut 0 bases from V and 8 bases from J, with 12 bases between. The CDR3 covers 15 residues. The germline V gene has CDR1 SGDLS and CDR2 YYNGEE. The CDR3 bases are TGTGCCAGCAGCGTAGATGGGGCGCTGGATTCACCCCTCCACTTT. As protein: CASSVDGALDSPLHF.

This clonotype occurred once. V usage is TRBV7-9 and J usage is TRBJ1-1; tentative D call: TRBD1 (6 bases). The CDR3 consists of 15 residues. V was pared by 5 bases and J by 0 bases, with 13 bases between. Germline V gene sequence: CDR1 SEHNR, CDR2 FQNEAQ (reference sequence). The CDR3 DNA follows: TGTGCCAGCAGCCCAAAAGGACAGCTGAACACTGAAGCTTTCTTT. This codes for CASSPKGQLNTEAFF.

Comments on this clonotype: A junction boundary mismatches the germline segment, possibly from a read error. V and J are TRBV9 and TRBJ1-6, with 8 bases that match TRBD1. Germline CDR1 reads SGDLS; CDR2 reads YYNGEE. This CDR3 comprises 10 residues. CDR3 amino acids: CASSARDRQF. The CDR3 DNA sequence: TGTGCCAGCAGCGCCCGGGACAGGCAGTTT.

V usage is TRBV9 and J usage is TRBJ1-6; no reliable D call. V lost 2 bases, J lost 7 bases, and 10 bases lay in between. The CDR3 extends over 14 amino acids. The germline V gene has CDR1 SGDLS and CDR2 YYNGEE. The CDR3 sequence: CASSVGRINSPLHF. In DNA, the CDR3 is TGTGCCAGCAGCGTCGGCAGAATCAATTCACCCCTCCACTTT.

In the case of this clonotype: A read error may account for a junction end that differs from germline. J is TRBJ1-2 and V is TRBV7-9; D gene ambiguous. CDR1 and CDR2 (germline): SEHNR, FQNEAQ (reference sequence). This CDR3 has 12 residues. CDR3 sequence: CASRWSDYRYIF. CDR3 DNA sequence: TGTGCCAGCAGGTGGTCAGACTATCGCTACATCTTC.

This clonotype has only a few counts. The V and J genes are TRBV29-1 and TRBJ2-7; D tentatively fits TRBD1 or TRBD2 (6 bases each). Deletions cut 1 base from V and 1 base from J, with 14 bases between. The germline gives CDR1 SQVTM, CDR2 ANQGSEA. The CDR3 consists of 15 residues. This CDR3 reads CSVEVRGVSSYEQYF. CDR3 coding DNA: TGCAGCGTTGAAGTTAGGGGGGTCTCATCCTACGAGCAGTACTTC.

The J gene is TRBJ1-4, the V gene TRBV10-3, with no clear D. Germline CDR1 reads ENHRY; CDR2 reads SYGVKD. The length of the CDR3 is 14 residues. Trimming took 7 bases from V and 5 from J, leaving 14 bases between them. This chain's CDR3 is CAINSPGDNEKLFF. Written as DNA, the CDR3 is TGTGCCATCAATTCACCGGGAGACAATGAAAAACTGTTTTTT.

This clonotype has just one count. This chain joins TRBV20-1 and TRBJ2-7; 7 positions agree with TRBD2. V lost 4 bases to trimming and J lost 2 bases; unmatched junction nucleotides: 17. Germline CDR1 DFQATT, CDR2 SNEGSKA (reference sequence). The CDR3 totals 17 residues. The CDR3 DNA sequence: TGCAGTGCTATTCTACTGACGCCGGGAGGCCGCGCCTACGAGCAGTACTTC. Amino acids: CSAILLTPGGRAYEQYF.

J is TRBJ2-5 and V is TRBV13; D call uncertain. The V end lost 2 bases, the J end lost 9 bases, and 10 bases lay between the germline ends. The germline V gene encodes CDR1 PRHDT and CDR2 FYEKMQ (reference sequence). This CDR3 contains 12 residues. CDR3 DNA: TGTGCCAGCAGCTTACGGCATCAGCCCCAGTACTTC. Amino acid sequence: CASSLRHQPQYF. The entire variable domain, with the rest obtained from reference TRBV13 and TRBJ2-5, is as follows: AAGVIQSPRHLIKEKRETATLKCYPIPRHDTVYWYQQGPGQDPQFLISFYEKMQSDKGSIPDRFSAQQFSDYHSELNMSSLELGDSALYFCASSLRHQPQYFGPGTRLLVL.

Only one count was recorded for this clonotype. One junction end does not reproduce the germline sequence, and a read error may be involved. V is TRBV29-1 and J is TRBJ1-2, with 8 nucleotides matching TRBD1. The CDR3 runs to 14 residues. Per germline, CDR1 SQVTM and CDR2 ANQGSEA. This CDR3 reads CSVRRPDRDYGYTF. The DNA of the CDR3 is TGCAGCGTTCGAAGACCGGACAGGGACTACGGCTACACCTTC.

This clonotype was observed many times. The chain joins TRBV2 to TRBJ1-5, with 7 positions matching TRBD1. The germline gives CDR1 SNHLY, CDR2 FYNNEI. V shed 6 bases, J shed 4 bases, and the junction held 9 bases outside the gene matches. This CDR3 region has 15 residues. CDR3: CASRDRTGTNQPQHF. The CDR3, as DNA: TGTGCCAGCAGGGACCGGACAGGCACTAATCAGCCCCAGCATTTT.

This chain links TRBV20-1 with TRBJ1-4; 8 bases match TRBD1. Germline CDR1 reads DFQATT; CDR2 reads SNEGSKA (reference sequence). The length of the CDR3 is 15 residues. The V gene end was trimmed by 1 base and the J gene end by 7 bases; junction bases not matched to a gene: 8. The CDR3 bases are TGCAGTGCTAGAGTCGCAGGGGGCAGAGGTGAAAAACTGTTTTTT. This translates into CSARVAGGRGEKLFF.

The chain recombines TRBV29-1 with TRBJ2-3; perhaps TRBD2 as D (7 bases). This CDR3 region has 13 residues. CDR1 SQVTM and CDR2 ANQGSEA come from the germline V gene. V was trimmed by 1 base and J by 4 bases, leaving 9 bases between them. The CDR3 DNA reads TGCAGCGTTGAAGTAGGGGGGGCAGATACGCAGTATTTT. This sequence encodes CSVEVGGADTQYF.

J is TRBJ2-7 and V is TRBV19, with D tentatively TRBD1 (6 bases). This CDR3 spans 14 amino acids. Looked up from germline, CDR1 is LNHDA and CDR2 is SQIVND (reference sequence). With 4 bases removed from V and 1 base from J, the gap between germline ends came to 11 bases. The CDR3 coding sequence is TGTGCCAGTAGTACCGCCAGGGGATCCTACGAGCAGTACTTC. The encoded protein is CASSTARGSYEQYF. The full variable domain, completed using reference TRBV19 and TRBJ2-7, is DGGITQSPKYLFRKEGQNVTLSCEQNLNHDAMYWYRQDPGQGLRLIYYSQIVNDFQKGDIAEGYSVSREKKESFPLTVTSAQKNPTAFYLCASSTARGSYEQYFGPGTRLTVT.

The rearrangement uses TRBV7-9 and TRBJ2-1; maybe TRBD2 (5 bases). Germline CDR1 reads SEHNR; CDR2 reads FQNEAQ (reference sequence). V dropped 7 bases and J dropped 13 bases, with 14 bases sitting between them. The CDR3 spans 11 residues. CDR3 sequence: CASTSHTGQFF. CDR3 DNA sequence: TGTGCCAGCACCTCCCACACGGGACAGTTCTTC.